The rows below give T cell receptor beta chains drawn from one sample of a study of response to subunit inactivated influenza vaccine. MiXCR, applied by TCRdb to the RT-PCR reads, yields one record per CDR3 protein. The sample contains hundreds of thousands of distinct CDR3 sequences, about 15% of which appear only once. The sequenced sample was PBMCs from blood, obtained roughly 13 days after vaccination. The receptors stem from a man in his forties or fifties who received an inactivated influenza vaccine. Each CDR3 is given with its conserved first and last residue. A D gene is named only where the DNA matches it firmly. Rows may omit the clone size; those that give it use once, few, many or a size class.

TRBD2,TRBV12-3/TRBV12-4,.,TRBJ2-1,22,CASSLENRGIAGGPVIFYEQFF,TGTGCCAGCAGTTTAGAAAACAGGGGAATAGCGGGGGGGCCTGTTATTTTTTATGAGCAGTTCTTC
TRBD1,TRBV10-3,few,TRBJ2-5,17,CAISESLGQGDQETQYF,TGTGCCATCAGTGAGTCTCTGGGGCAGGGGGACCAAGAGACCCAGTACTTC
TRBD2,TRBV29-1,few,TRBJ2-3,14,CSGLAGVVTDTQYF,TGCAGCGGTTTAGCGGGAGTGGTCACAGATACGCAGTATTTT
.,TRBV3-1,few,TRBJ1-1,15,CASSQFGGASTEAFF,TGTGCCAGCAGCCAGTTCGGGGGAGCGAGCACTGAAGCTTTCTTT
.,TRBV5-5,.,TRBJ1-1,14,CASSSLFGSVEAFF,TGTGCCAGCAGCTCGCTTTTCGGCTCTGTGGAGGCTTTCTTT
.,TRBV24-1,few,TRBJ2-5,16,CATSDFRAGKMETQYF,TGTGCCACCAGTGATTTCAGGGCAGGGAAGATGGAGACCCAGTACTTC
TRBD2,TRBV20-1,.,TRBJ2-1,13,CSALTSVTNEQFF,TGCAGTGCTTTAACTAGCGTAACCAATGAGCAGTTCTTC
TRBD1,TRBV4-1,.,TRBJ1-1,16,CASSRQQGIKNTEAFF,TGCGCCAGCAGTCGCCAACAGGGGATCAAGAACACTGAAGCTTTCTTT
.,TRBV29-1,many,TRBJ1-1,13,CSVEGTMNTEAFF,TGCAGCGTTGAAGGGACTATGAACACTGAAGCTTTCTTT
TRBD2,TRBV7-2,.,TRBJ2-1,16,CASSDPSSGGANEQFF,TGTGCCAGCAGCGACCCGTCTAGCGGGGGGGCCAATGAGCAGTTCTTC
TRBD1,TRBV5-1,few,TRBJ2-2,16,CASSLRQGRNTGELFF,TGCGCCAGCAGCCTACGACAGGGTAGGAACACCGGGGAGCTGTTTTTT
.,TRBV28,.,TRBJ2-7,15,CASSFWAGSSYEQYF,TGTGCCAGCAGTTTTTGGGCAGGAAGCTCCTACGAGCAGTACTTC
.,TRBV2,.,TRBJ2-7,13,CASIKESTYEQYF,TGTGCCAGCATAAAAGAGTCGACCTACGAGCAGTACTTC
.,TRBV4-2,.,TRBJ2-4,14,CASSLRLRGDIQYF,TGTGCCAGCAGCCTCCGTCTCCGCGGGGACATTCAGTACTTC
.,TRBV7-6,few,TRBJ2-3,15,CASSLEAVGTDTQYF,TGTGCCAGCAGCTTAGAAGCAGTCGGCACAGATACGCAGTATTTT
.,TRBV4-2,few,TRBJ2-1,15,CASSQEGGGNNEQFF,TGTGCCAGCAGCCAAGAGGGAGGGGGGAACAATGAGCAGTTCTTC
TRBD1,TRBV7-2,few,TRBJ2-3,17,CASSMGQTLTSTDTQYF,TGTGCCAGCAGTATGGGACAGACCCTGACTAGCACAGATACGCAGTATTTT
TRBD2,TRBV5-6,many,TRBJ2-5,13,CASSLLAGETQYF,TGTGCCAGCAGCTTACTAGCGGGAGAGACCCAGTACTTC
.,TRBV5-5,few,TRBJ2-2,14,CASSLNVVWGELFF,TGTGCCAGCAGCTTGAATGTCGTGTGGGGGGAGCTGTTTTTT
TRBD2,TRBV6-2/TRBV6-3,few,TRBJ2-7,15,CASTFRASGTYEQYF,TGTGCCAGCACCTTCAGGGCTAGCGGGACTTACGAGCAGTACTTC
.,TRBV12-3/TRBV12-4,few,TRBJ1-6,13,CASRGHSVSPLHF,TGTGCCAGCCGGGGCCACTCGGTTTCACCCCTCCACTTT
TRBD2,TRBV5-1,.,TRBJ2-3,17,CASSLGLAGAFGDTQYF,TGCGCCAGCAGCTTAGGACTAGCGGGGGCCTTCGGAGATACGCAGTATTTT
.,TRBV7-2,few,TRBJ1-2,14,CASSLAVAGDGYTF,TGTGCCAGCAGCTTAGCGGTTGCGGGAGATGGCTACACCTTC
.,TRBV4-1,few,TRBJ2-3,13,CASSRGREDTQYF,TGCGCCAGCAGCCGCGGAAGGGAAGATACGCAGTATTTT
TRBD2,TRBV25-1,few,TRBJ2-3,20,CASSADRVASGRAGSDTQYF,TGTGCCAGCAGTGCAGACAGGGTAGCTAGCGGGAGGGCCGGGTCAGATACGCAGTATTTT
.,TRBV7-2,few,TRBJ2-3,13,CASSLSTGDTQYF,TGTGCCAGCAGCTTATCGACGGGGGATACGCAGTATTTT
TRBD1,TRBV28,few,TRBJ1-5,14,CAIRPGQGRQPQHF,TGTGCCATCCGACCGGGACAGGGGAGGCAGCCCCAGCATTTT
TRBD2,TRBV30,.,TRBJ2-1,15,CAWSVGAGAHNEQFF,TGTGCCTGGAGTGTAGGGGCGGGAGCCCACAATGAGCAGTTCTTC
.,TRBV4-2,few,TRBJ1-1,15,CASSHGSTGNTEAFF,TGTGCCAGCAGCCATGGGTCCACGGGGAACACTGAAGCTTTCTTT
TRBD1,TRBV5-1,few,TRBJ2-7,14,CASSPAGTGTEQYF,TGCGCCAGCAGCCCGGCCGGGACAGGGACCGAGCAGTACTTC
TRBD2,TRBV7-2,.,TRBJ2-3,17,CASSLVGLAGGSDTQYF,TGTGCCAGCAGCTTAGTGGGACTAGCGGGAGGTTCAGATACGCAGTATTTT
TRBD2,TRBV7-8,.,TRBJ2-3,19,CASSLDFGGAPGSEDTQYF,TGTGCCAGCAGCTTAGATTTCGGGGGGGCCCCCGGGAGTGAAGATACGCAGTATTTT
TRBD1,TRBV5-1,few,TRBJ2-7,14,CASSLMGQNYEQYF,TGCGCCAGCAGCTTGATGGGACAGAACTACGAGCAGTACTTC
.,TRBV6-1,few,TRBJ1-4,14,CASRSLKGDEKLFF,TGTGCCAGCAGATCCCTCAAGGGGGATGAAAAACTGTTTTTT
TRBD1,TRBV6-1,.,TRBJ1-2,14,CASRRDRGSYGYTF,TGTGCCAGCAGAAGGGACAGGGGATCCTATGGCTACACCTTC
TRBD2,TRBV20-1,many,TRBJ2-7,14,CSARRVAGSYEQYF,TGCAGTGCTAGACGGGTAGCGGGAAGTTACGAGCAGTACTTC
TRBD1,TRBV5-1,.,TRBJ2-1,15,CASSRGQGGFNEQFF,TGCGCCAGCAGCCGTGGACAGGGGGGATTCAATGAGCAGTTCTTC
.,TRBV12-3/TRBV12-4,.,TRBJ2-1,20,CASSLFARGIQRGDNNEQFF,TGTGCCAGCAGTTTGTTCGCTAGGGGAATACAAAGGGGGGATAACAATGAGCAGTTCTTC
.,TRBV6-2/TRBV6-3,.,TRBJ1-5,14,CASSFQGKNQPQHF,TGTGCCAGCAGTTTTCAGGGGAAGAATCAGCCCCAGCATTTT
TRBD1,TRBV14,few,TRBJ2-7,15,CASSQGLGGAYEQYF,TGTGCCAGCAGCCAAGGGCTAGGGGGCGCGTACGAGCAGTACTTC
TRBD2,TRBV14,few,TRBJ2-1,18,CASSQLHLRWEGYNEQFF,TGTGCCAGCAGCCAACTCCACTTACGGTGGGAGGGGTACAATGAGCAGTTCTTC
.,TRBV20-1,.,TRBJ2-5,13,CSALSGLVETQNF,TGCAGTGCCCTATCCGGGTTAGTGGAGACCCAGAACTTC
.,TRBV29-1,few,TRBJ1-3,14,CSVEAYGKENTIYF,TGCAGCGTTGAAGCTTATGGGAAGGAAAACACCATATATTTT
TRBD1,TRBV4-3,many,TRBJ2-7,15,CASSLQDRENYEQYF,TGCGCCAGCAGCCTGCAAGACAGGGAAAATTACGAGCAGTACTTC
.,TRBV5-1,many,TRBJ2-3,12,CASSSEVDTQYF,TGCGCCAGCAGCTCCGAAGTGGATACGCAGTATTTT
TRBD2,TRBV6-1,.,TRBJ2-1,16,CASTPLAGSKGHEQFF,TGTGCCAGCACCCCCTTAGCGGGGAGTAAAGGGCATGAGCAGTTCTTC
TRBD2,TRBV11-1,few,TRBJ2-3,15,CASSPASGSTDTQYF,TGTGCCAGCAGCCCGGCTAGCGGGAGCACAGATACGCAGTATTTT
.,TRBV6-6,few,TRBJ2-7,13,CASSSFSTYEQYF,TGTGCCAGCAGTTCATTCAGCACCTACGAGCAGTACTTC
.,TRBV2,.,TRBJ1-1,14,CASSDRTPNTEAFF,TGTGCCAGCAGTGACCGGACACCGAACACTGAAGCTTTCTTT
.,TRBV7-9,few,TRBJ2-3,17,CASSLTNSGISTDTQYF,TGTGCCAGCAGCTTGACAAATAGCGGAATTAGCACAGATACGCAGTATTTT
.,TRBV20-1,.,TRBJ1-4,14,CSARGTERYGKLFF,TGCAGTGCTAGAGGGACAGAGAGATATGGAAAACTGTTTTTT
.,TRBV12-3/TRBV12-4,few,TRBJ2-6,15,CASRGGNSGANVLTF,TGTGCCAGCAGGGGTGGGAACTCTGGGGCCAACGTCCTGACTTTC
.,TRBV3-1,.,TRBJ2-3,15,CASSQGGTSTDTQYF,TGTGCCAGCAGCCAAGGTGGGACAAGCACAGATACGCAGTATTTT
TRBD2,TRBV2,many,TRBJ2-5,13,CASSGGRGGTQYF,TGTGCCAGCAGTGGTGGTCGGGGGGGGACCCAGTACTTC
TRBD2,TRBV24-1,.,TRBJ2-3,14,CATKERGGTDTQYF,TGTGCCACCAAGGAGCGGGGAGGCACAGATACGCAGTATTTT
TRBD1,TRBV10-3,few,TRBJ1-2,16,CAISVGVGTGDSGYTF,TGTGCCATCAGTGTTGGGGTGGGGACAGGCGATTCTGGCTACACCTTC
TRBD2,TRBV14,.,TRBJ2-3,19,CASSQDRRRASGDPDTQYF,TGTGCCAGCAGCCAAGATCGACGGAGGGCTAGCGGGGACCCAGATACGCAGTATTTT
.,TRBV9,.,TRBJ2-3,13,CASSVVIGDTQYF,TGTGCCAGCAGCGTAGTCATTGGAGATACGCAGTATTTT
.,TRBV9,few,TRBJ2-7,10,CASSHYEQYF,TGTGCCAGCAGCCACTACGAGCAGTACTTC
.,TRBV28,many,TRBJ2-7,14,CASRSGGPAYEQYF,TGTGCCAGCAGATCAGGGGGGCCGGCCTACGAGCAGTACTTC